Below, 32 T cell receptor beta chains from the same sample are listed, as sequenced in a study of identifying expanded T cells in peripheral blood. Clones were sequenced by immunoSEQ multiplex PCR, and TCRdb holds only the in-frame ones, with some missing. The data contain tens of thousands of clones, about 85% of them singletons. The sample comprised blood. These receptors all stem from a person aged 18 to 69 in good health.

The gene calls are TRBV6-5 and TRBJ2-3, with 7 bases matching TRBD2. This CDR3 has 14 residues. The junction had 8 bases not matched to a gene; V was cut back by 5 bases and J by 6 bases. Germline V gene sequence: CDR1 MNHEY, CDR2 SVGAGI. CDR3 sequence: CASSPGGPRDTQYF. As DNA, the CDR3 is TGTGCCAGCAGTCCGGGGGGACCCAGGGATACGCAGTATTTT.

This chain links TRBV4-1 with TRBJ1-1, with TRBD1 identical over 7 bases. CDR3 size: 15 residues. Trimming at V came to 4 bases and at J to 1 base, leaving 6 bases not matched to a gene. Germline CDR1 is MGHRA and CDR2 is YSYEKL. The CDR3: CASSPTGSKNTEAFF. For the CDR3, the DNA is TGCGCCAGCAGCCCGACAGGGTCAAAGAACACTGAAGCTTTCTTT.

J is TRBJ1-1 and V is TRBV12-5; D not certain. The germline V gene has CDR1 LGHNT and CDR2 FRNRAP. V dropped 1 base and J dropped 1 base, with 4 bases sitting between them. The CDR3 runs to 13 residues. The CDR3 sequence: CASGLEGNTEAFF. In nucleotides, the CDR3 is TGTGCTAGTGGTTTGGAAGGGAACACTGAAGCTTTCTTT.

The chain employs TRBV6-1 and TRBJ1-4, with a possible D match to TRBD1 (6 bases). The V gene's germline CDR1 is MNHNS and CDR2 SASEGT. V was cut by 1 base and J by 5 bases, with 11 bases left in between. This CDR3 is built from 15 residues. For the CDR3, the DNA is TGTGCCAGCAGTGAAGGGGGGGGCGCGAATGAAAAACTGTTTTTT. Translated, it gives CASSEGGGANEKLFF.

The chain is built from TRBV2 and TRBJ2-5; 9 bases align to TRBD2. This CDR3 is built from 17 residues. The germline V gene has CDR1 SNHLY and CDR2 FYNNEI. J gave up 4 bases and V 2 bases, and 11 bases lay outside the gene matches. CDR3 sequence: CASSESSGGRAGETQYF. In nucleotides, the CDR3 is TGTGCCAGCAGTGAAAGTTCAGGCGGGAGGGCCGGAGAGACCCAGTACTTC. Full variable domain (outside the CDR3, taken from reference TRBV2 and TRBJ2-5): EPEVTQTPSHQVTQMGQEVILRCVPISNHLYFYWYRQILGQKVEFLVSFYNNEISEKSEIFDDQFSVERPDGSNFTLKIRSTKLEDSAMYFCASSESSGGRAGETQYFGPGTRLLVL.

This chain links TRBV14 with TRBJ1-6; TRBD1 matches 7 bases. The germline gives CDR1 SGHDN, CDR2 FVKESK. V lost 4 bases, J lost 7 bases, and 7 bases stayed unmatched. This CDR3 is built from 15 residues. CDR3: CASSPNRGGNSPLHF. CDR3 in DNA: TGTGCCAGCAGCCCGAACAGGGGAGGGAATTCACCCCTCCACTTT.

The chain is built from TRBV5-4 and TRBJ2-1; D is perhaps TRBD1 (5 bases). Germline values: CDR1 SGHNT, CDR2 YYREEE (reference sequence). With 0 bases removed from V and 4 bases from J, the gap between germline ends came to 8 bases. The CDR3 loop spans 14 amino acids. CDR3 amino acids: CASSLGQIYNEQFF. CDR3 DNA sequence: TGTGCCAGCAGCTTGGGACAGATATACAATGAGCAGTTCTTC.

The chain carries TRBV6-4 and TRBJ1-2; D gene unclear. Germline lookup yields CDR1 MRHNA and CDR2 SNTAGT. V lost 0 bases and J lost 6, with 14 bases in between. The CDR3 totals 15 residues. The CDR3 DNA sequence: TGTGCCAGCAGTGACTCACTCGGAGGGCGGGATGGCTACACCTTC. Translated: CASSDSLGGRDGYTF.

The CDR3 DNA sequence: TGCGCCAGCAGTCTTAGTTCTGTGACGGGAGGAAACACCATATATTTT. Translating gives CASSLSSVTGGNTIYF. J is TRBJ1-3 and V is TRBV23-1; D call uncertain. TRBV23-1 is treated as an ORF (open reading frame) with a function not yet certain. V was pared by 4 bases and J by 4 bases, with 17 bases between. The CDR3 has 16 amino acids.

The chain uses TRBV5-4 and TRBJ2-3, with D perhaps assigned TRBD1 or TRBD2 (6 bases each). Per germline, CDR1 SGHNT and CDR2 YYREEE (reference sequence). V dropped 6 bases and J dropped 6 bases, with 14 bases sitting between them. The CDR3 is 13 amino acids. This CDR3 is CASTFGGGDTQYF. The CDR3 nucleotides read TGTGCCAGCACCTTTGGAGGGGGGGATACGCAGTATTTT.

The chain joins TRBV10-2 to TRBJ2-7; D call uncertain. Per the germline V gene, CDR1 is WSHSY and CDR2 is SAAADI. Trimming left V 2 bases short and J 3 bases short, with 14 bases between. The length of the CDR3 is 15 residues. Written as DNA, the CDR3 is TGCGCCAGCAGTGAGCCGGAGTTCTCCGACTACGAGCAGTACTTC. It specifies CASSEPEFSDYEQYF.

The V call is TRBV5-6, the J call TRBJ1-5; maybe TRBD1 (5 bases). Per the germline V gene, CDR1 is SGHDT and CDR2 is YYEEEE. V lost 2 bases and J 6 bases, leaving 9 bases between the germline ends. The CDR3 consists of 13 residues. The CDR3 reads CASSFRVGQPQHF. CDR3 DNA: TGTGCCAGCAGCTTCAGGGTTGGTCAGCCCCAGCATTTT.

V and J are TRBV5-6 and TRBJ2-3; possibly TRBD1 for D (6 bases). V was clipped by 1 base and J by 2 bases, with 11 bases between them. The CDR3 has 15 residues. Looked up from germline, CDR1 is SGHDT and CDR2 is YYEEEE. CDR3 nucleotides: TGTGCCAGCAGCTTGTTAGGACAGTCCACAGATACGCAGTATTTT. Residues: CASSLLGQSTDTQYF.

CDR3 region: CASSVAEMGGEFPSEQFF. Here the CDR3 DNA reads TGTGCCAGCAGCGTAGCCGAAATGGGGGGAGAATTCCCAAGCGAGCAGTTCTTC. The V gene is TRBV9, the J gene TRBJ2-1; TRBD2 is a possible D gene (6 bases). The CDR3 totals 18 residues. Trimming stripped 0 bases from V and 10 bases from J, with 26 bases between. Looked up from germline, CDR1 is SGDLS and CDR2 is YYNGEE.

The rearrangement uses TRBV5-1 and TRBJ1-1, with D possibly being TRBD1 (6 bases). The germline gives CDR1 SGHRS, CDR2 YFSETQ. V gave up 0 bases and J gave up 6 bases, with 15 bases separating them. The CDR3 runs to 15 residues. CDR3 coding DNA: TGCGCCAGCAGCTTGGCCACAGGGTCGAGGGCTGAAGCTTTCTTT. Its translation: CASSLATGSRAEAFF.

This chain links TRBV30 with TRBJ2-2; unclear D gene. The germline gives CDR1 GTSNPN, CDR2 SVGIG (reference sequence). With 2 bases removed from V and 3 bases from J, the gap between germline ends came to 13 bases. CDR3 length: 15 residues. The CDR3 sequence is CAWSRRRAHTGELFF. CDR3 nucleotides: TGTGCCTGGAGTCGACGACGGGCACACACCGGGGAGCTGTTTTTT.

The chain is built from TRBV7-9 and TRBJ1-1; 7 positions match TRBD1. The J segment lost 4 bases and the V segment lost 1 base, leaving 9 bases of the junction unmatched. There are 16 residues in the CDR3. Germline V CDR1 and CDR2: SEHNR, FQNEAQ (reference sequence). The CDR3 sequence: CASSLVGGAVATEAFF. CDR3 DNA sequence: TGTGCCAGCAGCTTAGTAGGGGGCGCGGTGGCCACTGAAGCTTTCTTT. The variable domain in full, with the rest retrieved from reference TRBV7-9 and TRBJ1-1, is DTGVSQNPRHKITKRGQNVTFRCDPISEHNRLYWYRQTLGQGPEFLTYFQNEAQLEKSRLLSDRFSAERPKGSFSTLEIQRTEQGDSAMYLCASSLVGGAVATEAFFGQGTRLTVV.

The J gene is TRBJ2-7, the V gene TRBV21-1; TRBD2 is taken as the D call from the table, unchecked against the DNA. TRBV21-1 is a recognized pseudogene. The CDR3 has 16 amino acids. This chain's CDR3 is CASSKGKRMLSYEQYV. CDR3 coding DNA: TGTGCCAGCAGCAAAGGGAAGCGGATGCTTTCCTACGAGCAGTACGTC.

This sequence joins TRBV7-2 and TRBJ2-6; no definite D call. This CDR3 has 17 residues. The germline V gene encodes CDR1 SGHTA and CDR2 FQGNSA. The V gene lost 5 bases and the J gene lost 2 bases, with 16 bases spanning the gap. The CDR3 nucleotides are TGTGCCAGCAGCCGAAGCGCTCAACGGACTGGGGCCAACGTCCTGACTTTC. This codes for CASSRSAQRTGANVLTF.

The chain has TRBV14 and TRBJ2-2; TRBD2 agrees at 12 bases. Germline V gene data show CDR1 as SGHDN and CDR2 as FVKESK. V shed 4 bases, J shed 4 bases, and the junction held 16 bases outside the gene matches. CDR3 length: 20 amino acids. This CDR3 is CASSPLLAGGQTHITGELFF. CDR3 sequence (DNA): TGTGCCAGCAGCCCGTTACTAGCGGGAGGTCAAACGCATATCACCGGGGAGCTGTTTTTT.

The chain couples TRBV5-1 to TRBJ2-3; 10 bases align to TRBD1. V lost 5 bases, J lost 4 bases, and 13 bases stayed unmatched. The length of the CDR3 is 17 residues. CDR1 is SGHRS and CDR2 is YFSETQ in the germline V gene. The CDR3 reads CASSRTPPGTGADTQYF. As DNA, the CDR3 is TGCGCCAGCAGTCGGACTCCTCCCGGGACAGGGGCAGATACGCAGTATTTT.

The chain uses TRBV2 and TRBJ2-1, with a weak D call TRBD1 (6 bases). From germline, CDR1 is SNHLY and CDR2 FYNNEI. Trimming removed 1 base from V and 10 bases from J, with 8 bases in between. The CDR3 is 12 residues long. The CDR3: CASSEEGQEQFF. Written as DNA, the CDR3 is TGTGCCAGCAGTGAAGAAGGACAGGAGCAGTTCTTC.

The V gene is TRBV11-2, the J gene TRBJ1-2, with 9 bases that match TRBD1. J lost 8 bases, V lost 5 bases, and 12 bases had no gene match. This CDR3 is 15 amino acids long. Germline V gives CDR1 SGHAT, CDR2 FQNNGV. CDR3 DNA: TGTGCCAGCAGCCCAGGGGGACAGGGTGGTATCGGCTACACCTTC. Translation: CASSPGGQGGIGYTF. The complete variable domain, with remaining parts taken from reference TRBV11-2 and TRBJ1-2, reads EAGVAQSPRYKIIEKRQSVAFWCNPISGHATLYWYQQILGQGPKLLIQFQNNGVVDDSQLPKDRFSAERLKGVDSTLKIQPAKLEDSAVYLCASSPGGQGGIGYTFGSGTRLTVV.

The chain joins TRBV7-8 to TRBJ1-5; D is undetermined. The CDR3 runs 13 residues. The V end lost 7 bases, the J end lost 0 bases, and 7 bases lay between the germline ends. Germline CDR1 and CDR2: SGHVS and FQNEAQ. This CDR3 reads CASTPNSNQPQHF. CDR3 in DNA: TGTGCCAGCACCCCTAATAGCAATCAGCCCCAGCATTTT.

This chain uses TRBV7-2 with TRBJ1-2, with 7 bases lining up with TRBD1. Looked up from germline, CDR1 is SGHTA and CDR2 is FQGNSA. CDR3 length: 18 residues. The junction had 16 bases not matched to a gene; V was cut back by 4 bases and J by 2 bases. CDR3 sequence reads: CASSYNTRMDRLNYGYTF. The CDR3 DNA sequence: TGTGCCAGCAGCTACAACACGAGGATGGACAGGTTAAACTATGGCTACACCTTC.

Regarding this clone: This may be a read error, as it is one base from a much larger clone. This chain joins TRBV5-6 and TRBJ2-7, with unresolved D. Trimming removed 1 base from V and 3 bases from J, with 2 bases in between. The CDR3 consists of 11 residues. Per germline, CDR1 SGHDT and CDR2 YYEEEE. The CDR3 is CASSLYYEQYF. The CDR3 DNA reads TGTGCCAGCAGCTTGTACTACGAGCAGTACTTC.

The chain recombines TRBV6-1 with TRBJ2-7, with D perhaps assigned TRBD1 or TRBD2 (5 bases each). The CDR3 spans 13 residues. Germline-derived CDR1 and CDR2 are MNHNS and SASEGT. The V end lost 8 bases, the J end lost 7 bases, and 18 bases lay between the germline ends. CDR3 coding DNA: TGTGCCAGCCGTCTAATCACCGGGGCGGAGCAGTACGTC. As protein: CASRLITGAEQYV.

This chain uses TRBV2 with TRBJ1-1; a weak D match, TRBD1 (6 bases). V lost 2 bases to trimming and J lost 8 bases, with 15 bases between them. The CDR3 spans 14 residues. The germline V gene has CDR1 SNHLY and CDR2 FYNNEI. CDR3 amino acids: CASSEPDYRVEAFF. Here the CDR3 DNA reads TGTGCCAGCAGTGAACCGGATTACAGGGTGGAAGCTTTCTTT.

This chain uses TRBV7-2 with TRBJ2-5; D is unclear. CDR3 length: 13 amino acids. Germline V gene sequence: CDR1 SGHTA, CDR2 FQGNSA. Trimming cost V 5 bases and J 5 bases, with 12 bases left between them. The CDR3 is CASSPFREETQYF. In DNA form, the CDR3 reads TGTGCCAGCAGCCCTTTTAGAGAGGAGACCCAGTACTTC.

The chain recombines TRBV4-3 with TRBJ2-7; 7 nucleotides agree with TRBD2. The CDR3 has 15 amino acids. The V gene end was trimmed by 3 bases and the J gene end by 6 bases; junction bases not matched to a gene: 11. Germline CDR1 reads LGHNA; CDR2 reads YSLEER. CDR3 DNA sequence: TGCGCCAGCAGCCAGATGAGGGAGGGTCGGTCCGAGCAGTACTTC. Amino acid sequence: CASSQMREGRSEQYF.

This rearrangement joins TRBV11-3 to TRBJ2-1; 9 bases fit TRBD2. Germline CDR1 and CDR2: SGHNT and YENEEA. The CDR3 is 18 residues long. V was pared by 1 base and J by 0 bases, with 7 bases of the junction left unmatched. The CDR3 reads CASSLVSLAGNSYNEQFF. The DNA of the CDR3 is TGTGCCAGCAGCTTAGTCAGCCTAGCGGGGAACTCCTACAATGAGCAGTTCTTC.

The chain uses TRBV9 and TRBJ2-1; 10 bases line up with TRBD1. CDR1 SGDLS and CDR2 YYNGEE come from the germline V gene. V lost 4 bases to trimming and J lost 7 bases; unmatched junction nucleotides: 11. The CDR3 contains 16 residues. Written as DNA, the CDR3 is TGTGCCAGCAGCTACAACCGGGACAGGGGTGGGAATGAGCAGTTCTTC. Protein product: CASSYNRDRGGNEQFF.